These T cell receptor beta chains were read from a single sample in a study of identifying expanded T cells in peripheral blood. Profiled with immunoSEQ multiplex PCR; TCRdb holds only in-frame clones, not every one. The table lists 120,000 or so clones, about four fifths of them singletons. Sample: blood. Source of these receptors: a person aged 18 to 69 in good health. The CDR3 runs from the conserved cysteine through the conserved F or W.

>TRBV7-9|12
CASGTASDPLHF
>TRBV7-9|17
CASSSPAGNPTLYEQYF
>TRBV7-2|14
CASSLRRQGGEQYF
>TRBV2|16
CASSEWDGIPEVEQYF
>TRBV5-4|15
CASSRPTTGGDEQYF
>TRBV6-1|14
CASYTVLGPYGYTF
>TRBV18|13
CASSPDYNSPLHF
>TRBV19|11
CASSVDNEQFF
>TRBV4-1|17
CASSQDPAGGPQETQYF
>TRBV11-1|16
CASSRRTGASNTEAFF
>TRBV14|14
CASSPYISQSEQYF
>TRBV2|15
CASTRSGMSNYGYTF
>TRBV2|15
CASVRGGAAQETQYF
>TRBV18|13
CASSPTTVYGYTF
>TRBV11-2|15
CASSLPSGSGDEQYF